Here is one T cell receptor beta chain with its context. This clonotype was recorded many times. Its antigen is still unknown. No base quality values were provided; no much bigger clone lies one nucleotide off. Interpreted using the paper, the time point label stands for: newly diagnosed GD, antithyroid drugs for less than 3 months. RNA was extracted from PBMCs in TRIzol for both TCR sequencing and RNA sequencing. Graves' disease was diagnosed according to American Thyroid Association guidelines. Recruitment of patients was carried out at an endocrinology department in Xi'an, China. Each patient gave about 9.1 milliliters of peripheral blood, collected in an EDTA anticoagulant tube. Ficoll Paque Plus density gradient separation was used to isolate PBMCs, and no further T cell sorting was done. An Agilent 2100 Bioanalyzer and agarose gel were used to check RNA quality, while a NanoDrop 2000 measured RNA concentration.

Between the V and J ends, shortened by 4 bases and 6 bases respectively, the junction contains 12 bases. Taken from the germline V gene, the CDR1 and CDR2 loops are SGHRS and YFSETQ. Spanning cysteine to phenylalanine, the CDR3 consists of 13 amino acids. Left in the record is the CDR3 DNA by itself, 39 bases read in frame from the first base. Library generation was performed with multiplex PCR. Sequencing used an Illumina HiSeq 4000. To build TCR beta libraries, CDR3 regions were amplified by Arm-PCR using iRepertoire HTBI primers. Before sequencing, the PCR products underwent gel purification. The authors' analysis ran thus. Gene usage analysis of CDR3 amino acid clonotypes used the roughly 60 TRBV and fewer than 15 TRBJ segments found across samples. Filtered high-quality paired reads were merged into contigs using COPE and FqMerger. BLAST was used to align contigs to IMGT TRBV, TRBD and TRBJ reference genes, and CDR3 was defined according to IMGT. Any clonotype with a frequency above 0.1% was counted as a highly expanded clone. Shannon entropy served as the measure of repertoire diversity, while the Gini coefficient captured V-J evenness. Public clonotypes were defined as clonotypes shared by more than one individual. In-frame beta chains were kept once TCRdb had trimmed the public reads at Q25 with fastp and called clones with MiXCR. Identical CDR3 proteins give one entry, which carries the most common genes and DNA. Here the V and J calls rest on TCRdb's processing, not on the authors' analysis. Recorded for this sample are about 460,000 distinct CDR3 sequences; approximately 15% of them occurred a single time. About 15% of the sample lies in the top ten.

This record belongs to a study of regulatory T cells in long-lasting Graves disease (dated by TCRdb to the early 2020s). Regarding the complete study: Patients with newly diagnosed Graves' disease had been on antithyroid drugs for under 3 months. This study used TCR sequencing and RNA sequencing of peripheral blood to compare persistent Graves' disease patients against newly diagnosed Graves' disease patients. The study took place in China and was registered as a clinical trial. TCR sequencing covered approximately 13 persistent and around 20 newly diagnosed Graves' disease patients, approximately 33 samples in total.

Points the paper makes about the study in general: A larger number of public clonotypes was shared among persistent patients (around 2,500) than among newly diagnosed patients (roughly 1,000). Persistent disease showed preferential use of TRBV28, TRBJ1-2 and TRBJ2-5, whereas newly diagnosed disease favored TRBV20-1 and TRBJ2-1. The authors noted that the small sample size was a limitation that may lower accuracy. Only peripheral blood was studied, because thyroid tissue, the primary lesion, was inaccessible. Compared with newly diagnosed patients, patients with persistent Graves' disease had lower TCR Shannon entropy and fewer highly expanded clones, which suggests clonal expansion. Sequencing and analysis were limited to the TCR beta chain.

This sample was also put to use in a study of T cells in Graves' hyperthyroidism and ophthalmopathy. The second study, in turn, reports: A patient counted as having stable Graves' hyperthyroidism if no progression to ophthalmopathy occurred over 18 months of follow-up. Hyperthyroidism patients were newly diagnosed, had a disease duration of under 2 months, and were aged 18 to 65 years. Any patient with an uncontrolled infection, another autoimmune disease, pregnancy or lactation was excluded. Diagnoses relied on clinical symptoms, serum thyroxine and TRAb, thyroid ultrasound and orbital computed tomography. A first-round RT-PCR of the TCR CDR3 used the HTBI primer set with the Qiagen OneStep RT-PCR kit. Most expanded thyroid clonotypes (frequency above 0.001) were also detected in blood, a finding suggesting that blood repertoires may reflect thyroid immune responses. Ophthalmopathy was separated from stable hyperthyroidism by a 13 V-J signature model, with just over 85% sensitivity and approximately 81% specificity obtained in cross-validation and 80%/75% obtained in testing. In validation, the model predicted progression to ophthalmopathy with approximately 71% sensitivity and around 72% specificity, a median of approximately 6.5 months before onset. A discovery cohort of roughly 100 patients, roughly 45 with Graves' ophthalmopathy and approximately 55 with stable Graves' hyperthyroidism, was used to find distinguishing TCR V-J signatures. Prospective prediction of ophthalmopathy was tested in an independent validation cohort of some 19 hyperthyroidism patients and 17 patients who later progressed to ophthalmopathy. For training and testing, the roughly 97 patients in the discovery cohort were randomly divided in a 7:3 ratio. In addition, the study compared T-cell repertoires in thyroid tissue and in blood from over 5 Graves' hyperthyroidism patients. After sampling, hyperthyroidism patients received methimazole starting at 30 mg daily, and ophthalmopathy patients received high-dose intravenous methylprednisolone. The libraries were constructed in a second round of multiplex PCR and then size-selected and purified. The libraries were sequenced on an Illumina HiSeq2000 using paired-end 100 bp reads. SOAPnuke was used to process the raw data, throwing out any read that contained adapters or uncalled bases, had a mean Phred below 15, or lacked an exact constant-primer or identifier match. High-quality paired reads were merged using COPE v1.2.5, and each unique nucleotide sequence was defined as a clonotype. MiTCR v1.1 was used to align clonotypes to the IMGT TRBV, TRBD and TRBJ reference segments. Only V-J combinations with frequency above 0.0001, covering about 99% of repertoires, were analysed. The TCS score was defined as F50 (clonal expansion) divided by E x V (chaos), with BLOSUM62-based TCRdist calculated between CDR3 peptides within each V-J. Welch's t-statistics and random forest reduced around 520 V-J features to 13, which were used in a naive Bayes classifier (R e1071). No statistical method was used to set the sample size in advance, and investigators knew the group allocation. The paper describes TCR Vbeta CDR3 sequencing of more than 120 peripheral blood samples, made up of around 41 ophthalmopathy patients, around 78 hyperthyroidism patients and 17 progressor patients.

Recombination linked TRBV5-1 to TRBJ2-3; no D gene call is confident. The clonotype comes from a woman in her fifties or sixties with Graves disease. Donor details come from another sample of the same person, matched by shared clones. Material: peripheral blood mononuclear cells (PBMCs), obtained at new diagnosis, from a patient treated with antithyroid drugs. The DNA reads TGCGCCAGCAGCGTACCAGAGCTGGATACGCAGTATTTT. Translated, it reads CASSVPELDTQYF.